The 20 T cell receptor beta chains in this list originate from one sample, sequenced in a study of cytomegalovirus exposure and HLA in healthy donors. A multiplex PCR was run with 60 Vbeta primers and 13 Jbeta primers. Clones were read by immunoSEQ multiplex PCR, and TCRdb kept only the in-frame ones, dropping some. In the table there are 150,000 to 200,000 clones, 75% to 80% of which are singletons. The sequencing input was PBMCs. The receptors were sampled from a female donor in good health and CMV-seronegative.

J is TRBJ2-5 and V is TRBV27, with D possibly matching TRBD2 (6 bases). Germline CDR1 reads MNHEY; CDR2 reads SMNVEV (reference sequence). Trimming shortened V by 10 bases and J by 2 bases, and 17 bases separated the two germline ends. This CDR3 spans 14 amino acids. The CDR3 coding sequence is TGTGCCACCAGAGGGACTCCGTGGCAAGAGACCCAGTACTTC. Residues: CATRGTPWQETQYF.

This clone was seen a single time. It is likely a read error, because the conserved phenylalanine at the end of the CDR3 is missing. It is unclear where the CDR3 begins or ends on the DNA, so no DNA is shown, and the CDR3 is as TCRdb lists it. The chain couples TRBV28 to TRBJ1-2; TRBD1, the D gene given by the table, was not confirmed from the DNA. CDR1 is MDHEN, CDR2 SYDVKM, per germline. The CDR3 is made up of 13 amino acids, end residues included. The CDR3 loop is CASSRGKPGPFRL.

The V and J genes are TRBV27 and TRBJ1-4, with D maybe TRBD1 (6 bases). The CDR3 loop spans 14 amino acids. Germline lookup yields CDR1 MNHEY and CDR2 SMNVEV (reference sequence). Trimming stripped 0 bases from V and 7 bases from J, with 9 bases between. The DNA for the CDR3 is TGTGCCAGCAGTTTATCGGGGGCGTCTGAAAAACTGTTTTTT. It translates to CASSLSGASEKLFF. The full variable domain, in which reference TRBV27 and TRBJ1-4 provide the parts outside the CDR3, is EAQVTQNPRYLITVTGKKLTVTCSQNMNHEYMSWYRQDPGLGLRQIYYSMNVEVTDKGDVPEGYKVSRKEKRNFPLILESPSPNQTSLYFCASSLSGASEKLFFGSGTQLSVL.

This sequence joins TRBV2 and TRBJ1-2, with TRBD1 matching over 12 bases. This CDR3 has 14 amino acids. V was clipped by 5 bases and J by 8 bases; unmatched bases: 6. CDR1 and CDR2 (germline): SNHLY, FYNNEI. The CDR3: CASSRDRGQEGYTF. The CDR3 nucleotides are TGTGCCAGCAGTAGGGACAGGGGGCAAGAGGGCTACACCTTC.

The chain combines TRBV7-9 with TRBJ1-1; 7 bases align to TRBD1. CDR1 SEHNR and CDR2 FQNEAQ come from the germline V gene (reference sequence). This CDR3 is 15 amino acids long. With 6 bases clipped from V and 0 bases from J, the junction kept 7 bases outside the gene matches. The CDR3 DNA follows: TGTGCCAGCAGTTCCGAGACAGGGTTGAACACTGAAGCTTTCTTT. Protein: CASSSETGLNTEAFF.

The genes are TRBV6-1 and TRBJ1-6, with TRBD1 identical over 12 bases. The CDR3 is 14 residues long. Trimming took 4 bases from V and 11 from J; bases not matched to a gene: 3. CDR1 and CDR2 from the germline V gene are MNHNS and SASEGT. CDR3 loop: CASSARDRGPPLHF. The CDR3 nucleotides are TGTGCCAGCAGTGCCCGGGACAGGGGGCCACCCCTCCACTTT.

This clone was found a few times. This chain connects TRBV4-2 to TRBJ1-5; D is unclear. Germline assignment: CDR1 LGHNA and CDR2 YNFKEQ. Trimming shortened V by 1 base and J by 7 bases, and 11 bases separated the two germline ends. The length of the CDR3 is 14 residues. In DNA form, the CDR3 reads TGTGCCAGCAGCCAAGGGACTCACCCCCAGCCCCAGCATTTT. Encoded protein: CASSQGTHPQPQHF.

Worth noting for this clone: The sample contains more than one DNA sequence encoding this CDR3. The J gene is TRBJ2-3, the V gene TRBV5-1, with D possibly TRBD1 on 5 matching bases. Per germline, CDR1 SGHRS and CDR2 YFSETQ. V lost 0 bases and J 0 bases, leaving 5 bases between the germline ends. The CDR3 loop spans 14 amino acids. Written as DNA, the CDR3 is TGCGCCAGCAGCTTGGGACAGAGCACAGATACGCAGTATTTT. Protein: CASSLGQSTDTQYF.

The rearrangement uses TRBV20-1 and TRBJ2-3; D is uncertain. CDR3 size: 11 residues. Germline lookup yields CDR1 DFQATT and CDR2 SNEGSKA (reference sequence). This CDR3 reads CSQLKTDTQYF. CDR3 nucleotide sequence: TGCAGCCAGTTGAAAACAGATACGCAGTATTTT.

This clone was seen a few times. The junction and the germline gene differ at one end; a read error may be behind it. This rearrangement joins TRBV7-9 to TRBJ1-2; 12 bases fit TRBD1. CDR3 size: 19 residues. Germline values: CDR1 SEHNR, CDR2 FQNEAQ (reference sequence). The CDR3 region has the DNA TGTTCCAGCAGCGCCTACTTTGGGACAGGGGGCGTTGGTAACTATGGCTACACCTTC. This translates into CSSSAYFGTGGVGNYGYTF. The complete variable domain, with remaining parts taken from reference TRBV7-9 and TRBJ1-2, reads DTGVSQNPRHKITKRGQNVTFRCDPISEHNRLYWYRQTLGQGPEFLTYFQNEAQLEKSRLLSDRFSAERPKGSFSTLEIQRTEQGDSAMYLCSSSAYFGTGGVGNYGYTFGSGTRLTVV.

The chain joins TRBV18 to TRBJ1-1, with D perhaps TRBD1 (6 bases). V lost 6 bases, J lost 2 bases, and 13 bases lay in between. The CDR3 extends over 14 amino acids. CDR1 is KGHSH, CDR2 LQKENI, per germline. DNA of the CDR3: TGTGCCAGCTCCCTCGTGGACAGCAACACTGAAGCTTTCTTT. It is translated as CASSLVDSNTEAFF.

This clone is a singleton in its sample. The V call is TRBV4-2, the J call TRBJ2-4; a possible D gene is TRBD1 (7 bases). Germline loops: CDR1 LGHNA, CDR2 YNFKEQ. With 2 bases removed from V and 5 bases from J, the gap between germline ends came to 16 bases. The CDR3 totals 16 residues. CDR3 sequence (DNA): TGTGCCAGCAGCCAACCTGGGGGGACAGACGAAAACATTCAGTACTTC. This sequence encodes CASSQPGGTDENIQYF.

This chain uses TRBV19 with TRBJ1-1; 7 bases align to TRBD1. The junction had 9 bases not matched to a gene; V was cut back by 5 bases and J by 6 bases. CDR1 is LNHDA, CDR2 SQIVND, per germline (reference sequence). CDR3 length equals 14 residues. The CDR3, as DNA: TGTGCCAGTAGTGCCTGGGACAGAGAAGCTGAAGCTTTCTTT. Protein product: CASSAWDREAEAFF.

The chain combines TRBV7-9 with TRBJ2-7, with D perhaps matching TRBD1 (6 bases). V lost 5 bases and J 3 bases, leaving 14 bases between the germline ends. Germline CDR1 SEHNR, CDR2 FQNEAQ (reference sequence). There are 14 residues in the CDR3. The CDR3 sequence is CASSPDRSFYEQYF. The CDR3 bases are TGTGCCAGCAGCCCAGACAGGTCTTTCTACGAGCAGTACTTC.

The chain carries TRBV9 and TRBJ1-4, with D hard to call. The germline gives CDR1 SGDLS, CDR2 YYNGEE. CDR3 length equals 14 residues. V shed 0 bases and J shed 4 bases, with 7 bases lying between them. The CDR3 DNA reads as TGTGCCAGCAGCGTAGTCGGGAATAATGAAAAACTGTTTTTT. This codes for CASSVVGNNEKLFF.

V and J are TRBV7-9 and TRBJ1-1; weak D call: TRBD1 (5 bases). Deletions cut 2 bases from V and 3 bases from J, with 7 bases between. This CDR3 contains 13 residues. From germline, CDR1 is SEHNR and CDR2 FQNEAQ (reference sequence). The CDR3 protein is CASSLRGDTEAFF. The CDR3 DNA reads TGTGCCAGCAGCTTACGGGGGGACACTGAAGCTTTCTTT.

This sequence joins TRBV19 and TRBJ1-6; 10 nucleotides agree with TRBD1. V lost 5 bases to trimming and J lost 10 bases; unmatched junction nucleotides: 8. Per the germline V gene, CDR1 is LNHDA and CDR2 is SQIVND (reference sequence). The CDR3 length is 15 residues. CDR3 coding DNA: TGTGCCAGTAGTTCCCCCGGGACAGGGGTCTCACCCCTCCACTTT. It yields the protein CASSSPGTGVSPLHF.

This chain links TRBV19 with TRBJ2-5; 7 bases map to TRBD1. J was trimmed by 4 bases and V by 1 base; bases with no gene match: 6. Germline V lookup: CDR1 LNHDA, CDR2 SQIVND (reference sequence). This CDR3 spans 15 amino acids. The CDR3 spells CASSIGQGYGETQYF. The CDR3 DNA reads as TGTGCCAGTAGTATAGGACAGGGCTATGGAGAGACCCAGTACTTC. The variable domain in full, completed from reference TRBV19 and TRBJ2-5, reads DGGITQSPKYLFRKEGQNVTLSCEQNLNHDAMYWYRQDPGQGLRLIYYSQIVNDFQKGDIAEGYSVSREKKESFPLTVTSAQKNPTAFYLCASSIGQGYGETQYFGPGTRLLVL.

The chain couples TRBV6-5 to TRBJ2-7; D possibly corresponds to TRBD1 (5 bases). Per the germline V gene, CDR1 is MNHEY and CDR2 is SVGAGI. V was clipped by 6 bases and J by 5 bases, with 11 bases between them. CDR3 length: 12 residues. In DNA form, the CDR3 reads TGTGCCAGCAGACAGGTTGCCAACGAGCAGTACTTC. This encodes CASRQVANEQYF.

The V and J genes are TRBV18 and TRBJ2-2; D ambiguous. The V end was cut by 2 bases, the J end by 5 bases, with 6 bases between. Looked up from germline, CDR1 is KGHSH and CDR2 is LQKENI. This CDR3 comprises 13 residues. The CDR3 reads CASSPDATGELFF. CDR3 coding DNA: TGTGCCAGCTCACCAGATGCGACCGGGGAGCTGTTTTTT.